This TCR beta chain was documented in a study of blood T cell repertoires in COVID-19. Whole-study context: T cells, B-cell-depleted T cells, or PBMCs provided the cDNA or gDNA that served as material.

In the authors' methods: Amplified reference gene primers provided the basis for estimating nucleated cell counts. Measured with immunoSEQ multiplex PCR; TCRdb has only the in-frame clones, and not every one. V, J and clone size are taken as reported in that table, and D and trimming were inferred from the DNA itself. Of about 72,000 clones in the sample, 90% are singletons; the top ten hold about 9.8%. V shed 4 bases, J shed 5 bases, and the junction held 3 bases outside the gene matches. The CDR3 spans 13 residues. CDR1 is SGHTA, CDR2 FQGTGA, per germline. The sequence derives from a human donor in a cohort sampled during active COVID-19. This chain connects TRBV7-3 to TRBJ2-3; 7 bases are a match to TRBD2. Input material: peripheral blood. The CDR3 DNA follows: TGTGCCAGCAGCTGGGGCGGGGGAGATACGCAGTATTTT. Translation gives CASSWGGGDTQYF.